This T cell receptor beta chain comes out of a study of vaccination and CD4 T cells after COVID-19. Turning to the study itself: Participants were vaccinated with two doses, given as either BNT162b2 or mRNA-1273 vaccine.

Noted treatment: roughly 11-day PBMC culture with coronavirus spike peptide pools or control peptides (ViraFEST assay). V dropped 6 bases and J dropped 1 base, with 9 bases sitting between them. The CDR3 extends over 14 amino acids. CDR1 is SNHLY, CDR2 FYNNEI, per germline. Broader study findings: Only post-vaccination samples contained a median approximately 84% of the reactive clones in convalescent patients. The study sampled relatively few convalescent patients and omitted early post-infection timepoints.

Concerning this clonotype itself: The antigen remains undetermined.

Oncomine TCR Beta short-read sequencing was applied to DNA from cultured CD4+ T cells. Genomic DNA was isolated from CD4+ T cells that had been cultured. TCRdb reanalysed the PCR reads using MiXCR and keeps one entry per CDR3 protein. This table holds a few thousand distinct CDR3 sequences, around a fifth found once. Sequencing used CD4+ T cells from blood, cultured in vitro. The rearrangement links TRBV2 to TRBJ2-2; D remains unclear. This receptor was taken from a human donor who had recovered from COVID-19. In DNA, the CDR3 is TGTGCCAGCAGGGAGTATCGGAACACCGGGGAGCTGTTTTTT. Protein: CASREYRNTGELFF.